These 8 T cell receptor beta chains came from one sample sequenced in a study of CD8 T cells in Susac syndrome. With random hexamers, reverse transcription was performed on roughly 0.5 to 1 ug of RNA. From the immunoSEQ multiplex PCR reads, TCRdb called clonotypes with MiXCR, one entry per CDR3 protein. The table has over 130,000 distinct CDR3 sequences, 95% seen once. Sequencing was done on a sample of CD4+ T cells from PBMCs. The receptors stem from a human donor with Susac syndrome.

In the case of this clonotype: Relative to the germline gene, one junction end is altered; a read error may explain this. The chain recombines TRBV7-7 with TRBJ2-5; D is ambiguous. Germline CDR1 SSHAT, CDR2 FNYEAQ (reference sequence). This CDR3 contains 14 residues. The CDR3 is CASSSLGSQETQYF. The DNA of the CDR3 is TGTGCTAGCAGCTCCCTGGGCAGCCAAGAGACCCAGTACTTC.

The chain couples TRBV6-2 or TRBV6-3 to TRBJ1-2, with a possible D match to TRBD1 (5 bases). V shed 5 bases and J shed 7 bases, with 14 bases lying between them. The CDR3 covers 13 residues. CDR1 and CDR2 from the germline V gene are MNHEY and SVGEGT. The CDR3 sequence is CASSTTRRGGYTF. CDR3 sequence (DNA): TGTGCCAGCAGTACGACGCGAAGGGGTGGCTACACCTTC.

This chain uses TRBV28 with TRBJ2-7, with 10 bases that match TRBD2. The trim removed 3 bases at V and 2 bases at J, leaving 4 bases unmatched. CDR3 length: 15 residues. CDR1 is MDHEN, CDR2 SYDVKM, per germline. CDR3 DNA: TGTGCCAGCAGTTTGCTAGCGGGGGACCCCTACGAGCAGTACTTC. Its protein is CASSLLAGDPYEQYF.

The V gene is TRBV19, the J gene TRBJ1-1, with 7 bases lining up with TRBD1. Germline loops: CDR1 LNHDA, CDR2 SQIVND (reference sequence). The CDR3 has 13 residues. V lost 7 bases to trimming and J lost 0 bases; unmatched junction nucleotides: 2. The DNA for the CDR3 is TGTGCCAGTACGGGACAGATGAACACTGAAGCTTTCTTT. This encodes CASTGQMNTEAFF.

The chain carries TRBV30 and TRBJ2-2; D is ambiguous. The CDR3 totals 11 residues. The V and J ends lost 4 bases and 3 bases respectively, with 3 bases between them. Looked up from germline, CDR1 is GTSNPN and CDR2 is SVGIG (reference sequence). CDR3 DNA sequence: TGTGCCTGGACGGACACCGGGGAGCTGTTTTTT. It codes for CAWTDTGELFF.

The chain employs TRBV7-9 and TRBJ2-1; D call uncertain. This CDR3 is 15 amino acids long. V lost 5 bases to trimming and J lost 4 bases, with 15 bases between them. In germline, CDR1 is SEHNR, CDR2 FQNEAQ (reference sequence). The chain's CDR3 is CASSTEALGYNEQFF. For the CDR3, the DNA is TGTGCCAGCAGCACAGAGGCGTTGGGGTACAATGAGCAGTTCTTC.

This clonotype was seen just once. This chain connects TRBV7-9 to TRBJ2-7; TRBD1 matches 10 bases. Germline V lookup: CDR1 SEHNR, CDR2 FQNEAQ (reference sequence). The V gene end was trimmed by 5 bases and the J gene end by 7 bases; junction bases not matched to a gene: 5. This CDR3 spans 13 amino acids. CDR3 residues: CASSRQGAWEQYF. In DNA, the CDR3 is TGTGCCAGCAGCCGACAGGGGGCTTGGGAGCAGTACTTC.

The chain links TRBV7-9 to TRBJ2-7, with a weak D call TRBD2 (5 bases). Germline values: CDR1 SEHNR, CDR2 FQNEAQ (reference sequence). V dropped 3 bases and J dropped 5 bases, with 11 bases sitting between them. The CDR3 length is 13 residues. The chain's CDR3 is CASSFGRANEQYF. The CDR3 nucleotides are TGTGCCAGCAGCTTTGGGCGGGCAAACGAGCAGTACTTC.